This is a list of T cell receptor beta chains from one sample in a study of T cells in Graves' hyperthyroidism and ophthalmopathy. One entry per CDR3 protein results from TCRdb running MiXCR on the multiplex PCR reads. The table lists approximately 330,000 distinct CDR3 sequences, 12% to 15% of them singletons, with 34% in the top ten. Material: blood. The receptors shown here come from a woman aged 40 to 50 with Graves' ophthalmopathy. Both conserved end residues are trimmed from each CDR3.

V gene: TRBV5-8; J gene: TRBJ1-4; CDR3 protein: ASSLGYGQGTEKLF
V gene: TRBV6-1; J gene: TRBJ1-5; CDR3 protein: ASSSHRVANQPQH
V gene: TRBV29-1; J gene: TRBJ2-7; CDR3 protein: SVDIPSSYEQY
V gene: TRBV7-9; J gene: TRBJ1-4; CDR3 protein: ASSLTVSNEKLF
V gene: TRBV7-8; J gene: TRBJ2-7; CDR3 protein: ASSTRTVIYHYEQY
V gene: TRBV19; J gene: TRBJ1-5; CDR3 protein: ASSTRDRGTRNQPQH
V gene: TRBV19; J gene: TRBJ1-2; CDR3 protein: ASRQGRGPNYGYT
V gene: TRBV6-1; J gene: TRBJ2-5; CDR3 protein: ASSGLAGGETQY
V gene: TRBV4-1; J gene: TRBJ2-1; CDR3 protein: ASSQDPAGSSYNEQF
V gene: TRBV9; J gene: TRBJ2-2; CDR3 protein: ASSVDSAWTGYTGELF
V gene: TRBV12-3/TRBV12-4; J gene: TRBJ2-3; CDR3 protein: ASRSSGRMSTDTQY
V gene: TRBV24-1; J gene: TRBJ2-7; CDR3 protein: ATSEEGAGYEQY
V gene: TRBV7-8; J gene: TRBJ2-3; CDR3 protein: ASSNRLLGGTDTQY
V gene: TRBV19; J gene: TRBJ2-1; CDR3 protein: ASSIRGRHNEQF
V gene: TRBV11-2; J gene: TRBJ1-6; CDR3 protein: ASSLEGTYNSPLH
V gene: TRBV3-1; J gene: TRBJ1-3; CDR3 protein: ASSQARSGYGTSGTIY